This TCR beta chain was recovered during a study of CD4 T cells in relation to SARS-CoV-2 and coronaviruses. General study results and limits: SARS-CoV-2-driven expansion was significantly weaker in crossreactive than monoreactive clones. This crossreactivity analysis covered spike protein alone, no other viral proteins.

V lost 4 bases, J lost 0 bases, and 10 bases lay in between. CDR3 length: 14 amino acids. Germline V lookup: CDR1 SGHRS, CDR2 YFSETQ. Sequencing used immunoSEQ multiplex PCR; TCRdb keeps in-frame clones, though not all of them. The table records about 22,000 clones, around 72% of them present only once. Concerning this clone: Antigen specificity is unknown.

Unexposed donor CD4+ T cells date from about 2011-2019, before the COVID-19 pandemic. Isolation of CD4+ T cells took place after about eleven days in culture. Testing used SARS-CoV-2 S/N and four cold-coronavirus spikes on unexposed-donor CD4+ T cells, cells permitting. The chain carries TRBV5-1 and TRBJ1-1; D not certain. The sample consisted of CD4+ T cells from PBMCs, cultured in vitro. This TCR was sampled from a human donor in good health. CDR3 DNA sequence: TGCGCCAGCAGCACTGAAAAAATGAACACTGAAGCTTTCTTT. Its protein is CASSTEKMNTEAFF.